The rows below give T cell receptor beta chains drawn from one sample of a study of blood T cell repertoires in COVID-19. Repertoires were generated with immunoSEQ multiplex PCR, while TCRdb's copy carries only in-frame clones and drops some. The sample has 200,000 to 250,000 clones, around nine tenths seen once. The sample was PBMCs or T cells enriched from blood (not recorded which). These receptors were taken from a woman aged 25 to 39 who had been exposed to COVID-19. CDR3s include the opening cysteine and the closing phenylalanine or tryptophan. D genes are given only for firm matches. Some rows mark clone size as missing; the rest say once, few, many or name a class of expanded clone.

D	V	J	size	CDR3	DNA
TRBD2	TRBV19	TRBJ2-3	-	CASSALGLAGDIDTQYF	TGTGCCAGTAGTGCCCTAGGGCTAGCGGGAGATATTGATACGCAGTATTTT
TRBD2	TRBV6-5	TRBJ2-7	-	CASSYAGGVSYEQYF	TGTGCCAGCAGTTACGCTGGGGGGGTTTCCTACGAGCAGTACTTC
TRBD2	TRBV5-1	TRBJ2-3	-	CASTLTSGPTDTQYF	TGCGCCAGCACACTGACTAGCGGACCCACAGATACGCAGTATTTT
TRBD1	TRBV7-9	TRBJ2-1	-	CASSLRTGLFPYNEQFF	TGTGCCAGCAGCTTAAGGACAGGGTTGTTTCCCTACAATGAGCAGTTCTTC
-	TRBV28	TRBJ1-5	-	CAAYTFGGNQPQHF	TGTGCCGCTTACACCTTTGGAGGCAATCAGCCCCAGCATTTT
-	TRBV5-6	TRBJ2-5	-	CASSLLRTRGWETQYF	TGTGCCAGCAGCTTATTGAGGACTAGGGGGTGGGAGACCCAGTACTTC
-	TRBV6-5	TRBJ2-7	few	CASSTRFHEQYF	TGTGCCAGCAGTACCAGGTTCCACGAGCAGTACTTC
TRBD1	TRBV19	TRBJ1-1	-	CASSTLTGWAAFF	TGTGCCAGTAGTACCTTGACAGGGTGGGCAGCTTTCTTT
TRBD1	TRBV6-2/TRBV6-3	TRBJ1-2	-	CASSPDRVRGYTF	TGTGCCAGCAGTCCAGACAGGGTTCGGGGCTACACCTTC
-	TRBV27	TRBJ2-7	-	CASSLDGLARLDYEQYF	TGTGCCAGCAGTTTAGATGGTTTAGCGCGGCTCGACTACGAGCAGTACTTC
-	TRBV15	TRBJ2-2	-	CATSRDFPGRNTGELFF	TGTGCCACCAGCAGAGATTTCCCCGGGAGGAACACCGGGGAGCTGTTTTTT
TRBD1	TRBV11-2	TRBJ1-1	-	CASSSSGQGGTEAFF	TGTGCCAGCAGTTCCAGTGGACAGGGCGGGACTGAAGCTTTCTTT
TRBD1	TRBV3-1/TRBV3-2	TRBJ2-2	-	CASSLLGTGDYGELFF	TGTGCCAGCAGCCTACTAGGGACAGGGGATTACGGGGAGCTGTTTTTT
-	TRBV21-1	TRBJ1-2	-	CASSLLGAQGHGYTF	TGTGCCAGCAGCCTCTTGGGGGCACAGGGTCATGGCTACACCTTC
-	TRBV13	TRBJ1-4	-	CASSLSGEGEKLFF	TGTGCCAGCAGCTTATCAGGGGAAGGGGAAAAACTGTTTTTT
-	TRBV28	TRBJ1-6	-	CASSFLPVDSPLHF	TGTGCCAGCAGTTTCTTGCCGGTGGATTCACCCCTCCACTTT
-	TRBV10-3	TRBJ1-2	-	CASRYPNYGYTF	TGTGCCAGTCGGTATCCTAACTATGGCTACACCTTC
TRBD1	TRBV5-5	TRBJ2-7	-	CASSLSTGGEQYF	TGTGCCAGCAGCTTGTCAACAGGGGGCGAGCAGTACTTC
-	TRBV7-9	TRBJ1-5	-	CASSPGEGPNQPQHF	TGTGCCAGCAGCCCCGGGGAGGGCCCTAATCAGCCCCAGCATTTT
TRBD2	TRBV5-4	TRBJ2-2	-	CASRRGGRETGELFF	TGTGCCAGCAGGCGCGGGGGGCGCGAAACCGGGGAGCTGTTTTTT